The 2 T cell receptor beta chains presented below share a single source sample, sequenced in a study of CD8 T cells in ankylosing spondylitis. Study-wide results and limits: For ankylosing spondylitis blood, a TCR beta motif of several highly homologous variants appeared characteristic.

MiXCR, run by TCRdb on the 5' RACE reads, gives a single entry per CDR3 protein. The table lists approximately 400,000 distinct CDR3 sequences, roughly 25% of them singletons. For these receptors, no antigen is known. Sequencing was done on a sample of blood, either unsorted or a sorted T cell fraction (not recorded which). These receptors were collected from a male donor with ankylosing spondylitis.

V is TRBV19 and J is TRBJ1-1, with D possibly being TRBD1 (6 bases). From germline, CDR1 is LNHDA and CDR2 SQIVND (reference sequence). The CDR3 extends over 13 amino acids. Trimming took 7 bases from V and 5 from J, leaving 14 bases between them. The CDR3 spells CASNQGLGTEAFF. CDR3 bases: TGTGCCAGTAACCAGGGGTTGGGTACTGAAGCTTTCTTT.

This rearrangement joins TRBV12-3 or TRBV12-4 to TRBJ2-1; 8 bases agree with TRBD1. CDR3 size: 17 residues. Trimming cost V 3 bases and J 7 bases; bases outside gene matches: 14. The CDR3 nucleotides read TGTGCCAGCAGTTTCCCCGCCCCGCGGACAGGGAGGAATGAGCAGTTCTTC. It codes for CASSFPAPRTGRNEQFF.